This note documents a single T cell receptor (beta chain) sequence. Its specificity is not known. This sample stems from a study of radiation and T cells in renal cell carcinoma. V was shortened by 3 bases and J by 0 bases, with 21 bases between the two germline ends. CDR1 and CDR2 from the germline V gene are KGHSH and LQKENI. The CDR3 is made up of 18 amino acids. Profiled with immunoSEQ multiplex PCR; TCRdb holds only in-frame clones, not every one. The repertoire holds some 70,000 clones, with about four fifths as singletons. Study-wide points: Top tumor clonotypes rose in blood 2 weeks post-radiation, then contracted.

The time point denotes: blood 2 weeks post-SBRT. Treatment here: 15 Gy SBRT to primary tumor, nephrectomy 4 weeks later. The source of this sequence is a man in his 60s with renal cell carcinoma. The chain has TRBV18 and TRBJ2-7; D possibly corresponds to TRBD2 (7 bases). This specimen was blood, taken from a patient whose treatment included radiotherapy and nephrectomy. The CDR3 nucleotides read TGTGCCAGCTCACCCCGGGGGGCGCGACAATCTCTCTCCTACGAGCAGTACTTC. Protein product: CASSPRGARQSLSYEQYF.